This T cell receptor (beta chain) was sequenced for a study of identical twins. The length of the CDR3 is 17 residues. V lost 5 bases and J 8 bases, leaving 22 bases between the germline ends. Per the germline V gene, CDR1 is MDHEN and CDR2 is SYDVKM. TCRdb used MiXCR to reprocess the 5' RACE reads, holding one entry per CDR3 protein. The table lists about 490,000 distinct CDR3 sequences, 13% to 15% of them singletons. A further study also used this sample, focusing on yellow fever vaccine responses in identical twins.

The chain employs TRBV28 and TRBJ2-6, with D possibly being TRBD1 (7 bases). Sequencing used CD4+ T cells sorted from blood. The TCR was taken from a woman aged 18-29 years in good health. CDR3: CASSPRGAPTLPNVLTF. For the CDR3, the DNA is TGTGCCAGCAGTCCCAGGGGGGCTCCTACTCTTCCCAACGTCCTGACTTTC. Full variable domain (outside the CDR3, taken from reference TRBV28 and TRBJ2-6): DVKVTQSSRYLVKRTGEKVFLECVQDMDHENMFWYRQDPGLGLRLIYFSYDVKMKEKGDIPEGYSVSREKKERFSLILESASTNQTSMYLCASSPRGAPTLPNVLTFGAGSRLTVL.